Listed here are 27 T cell receptor beta chains from one sample, sequenced in a study of spatial heterogeneity in lung cancer. MiXCR, run by TCRdb on the 5' RACE reads, gives a single entry per CDR3 protein. The sample records 77,000 or so distinct CDR3 sequences, about 20% being singletons. Indicated time point: sample taken at primary tumor resection. The input material, whole RNA from tumor, nontumor lung or frozen PBMC, was sequenced unsorted. The sequencing used PBMCs, collected at surgery. These receptors were obtained from a male donor with early-stage non-small cell lung cancer.

This rearrangement joins TRBV6-5 to TRBJ2-3; D perhaps matches TRBD2 (7 bases). This CDR3 has 15 residues. CDR1 MNHEY and CDR2 SVGAGI come from the germline V gene. Trimming removed 7 bases at V and 4 bases at J, with 18 bases between. The CDR3 DNA sequence: TGTGCCAGCACCCAAGGGGGGGGGTTCGCAGATACGCAGTATTTT. Its translation is CASTQGGGFADTQYF.

This clonotype appeared many times. This chain uses TRBV7-2 with TRBJ1-1; D is ambiguous. This CDR3 is built from 12 residues. V shed 3 bases and J shed 0 bases, with 2 bases lying between them. The germline V gene encodes CDR1 SGHTA and CDR2 FQGNSA. Here the CDR3 reads CASSFVNTEAFF. The CDR3 nucleotides read TGTGCCAGCAGCTTTGTGAACACTGAAGCTTTCTTT.

This clonotype was picked up a small number of times. The chain links TRBV4-1 to TRBJ2-7; D is unclear. The ends were cut back, 1 base at V and 4 bases at J, with 11 bases in the middle. The CDR3 has 14 amino acids. Germline V lookup: CDR1 MGHRA, CDR2 YSYEKL. CDR3 in amino acids: CASSQVMTHYEQYF. The CDR3 DNA reads TGCGCCAGCAGCCAAGTTATGACCCATTACGAGCAGTACTTC.

The table lists this clonotype with a few counts. V usage is TRBV7-9 and J usage is TRBJ1-2; D uncertain. CDR3 length: 14 amino acids. V gave up 2 bases and J gave up 7 bases, with 14 bases separating them. Looked up from germline, CDR1 is SEHNR and CDR2 is FQNEAQ (reference sequence). Here the CDR3 reads CASSLNSMGTGYTF. In DNA, the CDR3 is TGTGCCAGCAGCTTAAATTCGATGGGAACTGGCTACACCTTC.

Only a few counts were recorded for this clonotype. The chain uses TRBV5-1 and TRBJ1-4; no firm D call. The V end lost 0 bases, the J end lost 1 base, and 4 bases lay between the germline ends. Per germline, CDR1 SGHRS and CDR2 YFSETQ. This CDR3 is built from 14 residues. CDR3: CASSLDRTNEKLFF. The CDR3 bases are TGCGCCAGCAGCTTGGACAGAACTAATGAAAAACTGTTTTTT.

The gene calls are TRBV10-3 and TRBJ1-4; unclear D gene. CDR1 is ENHRY, CDR2 SYGVKD, per germline. V was cut by 6 bases and J by 0 bases, with 5 bases left in between. The CDR3 has 13 amino acids. CDR3 sequence reads: CAIRPATNEKLFF. The CDR3 bases are TGTGCCATCAGACCGGCAACTAATGAAAAACTGTTTTTT.

The CDR3: CASSSGPGQGAPEAFF. The CDR3 bases are TGTGCCAGCAGCTCGGGCCCGGGACAGGGGGCACCTGAAGCTTTCTTT. The rearrangement uses TRBV7-2 and TRBJ1-1; 12 bases are shared with TRBD1. The trim removed 4 bases at V and 6 bases at J, leaving 9 bases unmatched. This CDR3 has 16 residues. Germline loops: CDR1 SGHTA, CDR2 FQGNSA.

This clonotype appeared many times. This sequence joins TRBV3-1 and TRBJ2-5; tentative D call: TRBD1 (5 bases). CDR1 and CDR2 (germline): LGHDT, YNNKEL (reference sequence). This CDR3 comprises 14 residues. Trimming removed 3 bases at V and 6 bases at J, with 14 bases between. CDR3 amino acids: CASSQGRLGKTQYF. In DNA form, the CDR3 reads TGTGCCAGCAGCCAGGGGCGCCTCGGAAAGACCCAGTACTTC.

This clonotype was recorded a few times. V gene TRBV23-1 combines with J gene TRBJ1-1, with 7 positions matching TRBD1. TRBV23-1 is labeled an ORF, and its function is uncertain. The CDR3 sequence is 16 residues long. The V gene end was trimmed by 3 bases and the J gene end by 4 bases; junction bases not matched to a gene: 11. CDR3 sequence (DNA): TGCGCCAGCAGTCACCCCAGGGGGATGGGGAGCACTGAAGCTTTCTTT. Protein product: CASSHPRGMGSTEAFF.

The chain is built from TRBV29-1 and TRBJ2-3; D unresolved. The CDR3 runs to 13 residues. V shed 2 bases and J shed 5 bases, with 11 bases lying between them. Germline V gene lookup returns CDR1 SQVTM and CDR2 ANQGSEA. This CDR3 is CSVERAEEDTQYF. CDR3 sequence (DNA): TGCAGCGTTGAAAGGGCCGAGGAAGATACGCAGTATTTT.

The CDR3 spells CASSYRGTGYEKLFF. Written as DNA, the CDR3 is TGTGCCAGCAGTTATAGGGGGACAGGGTATGAAAAACTGTTTTTT. V gene TRBV9 combines with J gene TRBJ1-4, with 9 positions matching TRBD1. With V trimmed by 5 bases and J by 6 bases, 8 bases remained unmatched. This CDR3 is 15 amino acids long. Per germline, CDR1 SGDLS and CDR2 YYNGEE.

Many counts were recorded for this clonotype. The chain employs TRBV6-6 and TRBJ1-1; D gene uncertain. The CDR3 spans 13 residues. Germline CDR1 and CDR2: MNHNY and SVGAGI (reference sequence). The V gene lost 8 bases and the J gene lost 1 base, with 11 bases spanning the gap. The CDR3 sequence is CASPSSPNTEAFF. For the CDR3, the DNA is TGTGCCAGCCCCTCCAGCCCGAACACTGAAGCTTTCTTT.

The table lists this clonotype with a few counts. The gene calls are TRBV12-3 or TRBV12-4 and TRBJ2-1; 16 positions agree with TRBD2. With V trimmed by 4 bases and J by 8 bases, 8 bases remained unmatched. This CDR3 is 17 amino acids long. CDR3 sequence: CASSWVGTSGREDEQFF. CDR3 nucleotide sequence: TGTGCCAGCAGTTGGGTCGGGACTAGCGGGAGGGAGGATGAGCAGTTCTTC.

This chain connects TRBV20-1 to TRBJ2-7; the D gene could be TRBD1 or TRBD2 (5 bases each). V lost 6 bases to trimming and J lost 3 bases, with 15 bases between them. Germline-derived CDR1 and CDR2 are DFQATT and SNEGSKA (reference sequence). CDR3 size: 13 residues. The CDR3 DNA is TGCAGTGCCCGGCCAGGGAGTGTCTACGAGCAGTACTTC. This gives the protein CSARPGSVYEQYF.

The V gene is TRBV5-6, the J gene TRBJ2-5, with 10 bases fitting TRBD2. The germline V gene has CDR1 SGHDT and CDR2 YYEEEE. The ends lost 2 bases at V and 5 bases at J; junction bases unmatched: 3. This CDR3 has 14 residues. Here the CDR3 DNA reads TGTGCCAGCAGCTTTAGCGGGGGGACGGAGACCCAGTACTTC. Translated: CASSFSGGTETQYF.

In its sample, this clonotype was seen a few times. V usage is TRBV27 and J usage is TRBJ1-2, with a tentative D call TRBD1 (5 bases). The V gene's germline CDR1 is MNHEY and CDR2 SMNVEV (reference sequence). The CDR3 has 14 residues. Trimming took off 5 bases at V and 5 bases at J, with 15 bases between the two ends. This CDR3 reads CASSRGRADYGYTF. The CDR3 region has the DNA TGTGCCAGCAGTCGGGGACGGGCCGATTATGGCTACACCTTC.

This clonotype rates as medium-sized (0.01 to 0.1%). The chain is built from TRBV20-1 and TRBJ1-1; unclear D gene. This CDR3 is built from 13 residues. Trimming removed 6 bases from V and 4 bases from J, with 15 bases in between. Germline assignment: CDR1 DFQATT and CDR2 SNEGSKA (reference sequence). The chain's CDR3 is CSADLDKGTEAFF. The CDR3 nucleotides read TGCAGTGCGGACCTTGATAAGGGCACTGAAGCTTTCTTT.

This clonotype appeared a few times. The chain combines TRBV6-2 or TRBV6-3 with TRBJ1-1; 11 bases fit TRBD1. The CDR3 runs 18 residues. Losses at the gene ends were 7 bases for V and 1 base for J; bases not matched to a gene: 14. Germline V gene data show CDR1 as MNHEY and CDR2 as SVGEGT. The CDR3 is CASNLSPGQGGKNTEAFF. In DNA, the CDR3 is TGTGCCAGCAATTTGTCCCCGGGACAGGGGGGGAAGAACACTGAAGCTTTCTTT.

This clonotype was detected a few times. This sequence joins TRBV24-1 and TRBJ1-3, with unresolved D. Germline values: CDR1 KGHDR, CDR2 SFDVKD. The CDR3 sequence is 15 residues long. The V end lost 3 bases, the J end lost 0 bases, and 8 bases lay between the germline ends. Here the CDR3 DNA reads TGTGCCACCAGTGATCGAGGCCCCTCTGGAAACACCATATATTTT. This translates into CATSDRGPSGNTIYF.

The genes are TRBV3-1 and TRBJ2-5; D might be TRBD1 (6 bases). Deletions cut 1 base from V and 2 bases from J, with 11 bases between. Looked up from germline, CDR1 is LGHDT and CDR2 is YNNKEL (reference sequence). This CDR3 is built from 15 residues. CDR3 in DNA: TGTGCCAGCAGCCAAGGGCAGGGGCGTCAAGAGACCCAGTACTTC. It specifies CASSQGQGRQETQYF.

This clonotype has ten or more counts. The rearrangement joins TRBV5-1 to TRBJ1-1, with 8 bases that match TRBD1. With 5 bases clipped from V and 0 bases from J, the junction kept 0 bases outside the gene matches. The CDR3 consists of 13 residues. Germline CDR1 SGHRS, CDR2 YFSETQ. The CDR3 loop is CASRTGVNTEAFF. The CDR3, as DNA: TGCGCCAGCAGGACAGGGGTGAACACTGAAGCTTTCTTT. Filled out from reference TRBV5-1 and TRBJ1-1, the complete variable domain reads KAGVTQTPRYLIKTRGQQVTLSCSPISGHRSVSWYQQTPGQGLQFLFEYFSETQRNKGNFPGRFSGRQFSNSRSEMNVSTLELGDSALYLCASRTGVNTEAFFGQGTRLTVV.

This clonotype was observed at least ten times. In DNA, the CDR3 is TGTGCCAGCAGTCCTCCCGTGGGGGGAATGGCCAACGTCCTGACTTTC. Residues: CASSPPVGGMANVLTF. The rearrangement uses TRBV3-1 and TRBJ2-6; perhaps TRBD2 as D (6 bases). CDR3 length: 16 residues. Germline V gene sequence: CDR1 LGHDT, CDR2 YNNKEL (reference sequence). Trimming took off 6 bases at V and 6 bases at J, with 18 bases between the two ends. Full variable domain (outside the CDR3, taken from reference TRBV3-1 and TRBJ2-6): DTAVSQTPKYLVTQMGNDKSIKCEQNLGHDTMYWYKQDSKKFLKIMFSYNNKELIINETVPNRFSPKSPDKAHLNLHINSLELGDSAVYFCASSPPVGGMANVLTFGAGSRLTVL.

The chain has TRBV6-2 or TRBV6-3 and TRBJ1-2, with TRBD1 matching over 8 bases. The CDR3 totals 13 residues. The trim removed 6 bases at V and 3 bases at J, leaving 3 bases unmatched. Germline V lookup: CDR1 MNHEY, CDR2 SVGEGT. The CDR3 sequence is CASRAGGDYGYTF. CDR3 bases: TGTGCCAGCAGGGCAGGGGGCGACTATGGCTACACCTTC.

J is TRBJ1-6 and V is TRBV6-1; TRBD1 matches at 9 bases. This CDR3 has 16 amino acids. Per the germline V gene, CDR1 is MNHNS and CDR2 is SASEGT. Trimming at V came to 4 bases and at J to 7 bases, leaving 8 bases not matched to a gene. The CDR3: CASSALQGAQNSPLHF. The CDR3 DNA reads TGTGCCAGCAGTGCACTACAGGGGGCGCAGAATTCACCCCTCCACTTT.

DNA of the CDR3: TGTGCCAGCAGTTTGCAGAGGTACCAAGAGACCCAGTACTTC. Its protein product is CASSLQRYQETQYF. This sequence joins TRBV27 and TRBJ2-5; no firm D call. CDR1 is MNHEY and CDR2 is SMNVEV in the germline V gene (reference sequence). The V end was cut by 3 bases, the J end by 0 bases, with 8 bases between. The CDR3 has 14 amino acids.

This clonotype was seen ten or more times. The rearrangement joins TRBV7-2 to TRBJ2-2, with D unclear. The CDR3 length is 13 residues. Germline V CDR1 and CDR2: SGHTA, FQGNSA. Trimming cost V 4 bases and J 5 bases, with 8 bases left between them. CDR3 coding DNA: TGTGCCAGCAGCTCCCGGGTGACCGGGGAGCTGTTTTTT. Residues: CASSSRVTGELFF.

This clonotype was counted only a few times. This chain uses TRBV28 with TRBJ1-4; D ambiguous. Germline-derived CDR1 and CDR2 are MDHEN and SYDVKM. V dropped 2 bases and J dropped 8 bases, with 9 bases sitting between them. The CDR3 length is 13 residues. CDR3 protein: CASSLAGAEKLFF. DNA of the CDR3: TGTGCCAGCAGTTTAGCAGGAGCGGAAAAACTGTTTTTT.